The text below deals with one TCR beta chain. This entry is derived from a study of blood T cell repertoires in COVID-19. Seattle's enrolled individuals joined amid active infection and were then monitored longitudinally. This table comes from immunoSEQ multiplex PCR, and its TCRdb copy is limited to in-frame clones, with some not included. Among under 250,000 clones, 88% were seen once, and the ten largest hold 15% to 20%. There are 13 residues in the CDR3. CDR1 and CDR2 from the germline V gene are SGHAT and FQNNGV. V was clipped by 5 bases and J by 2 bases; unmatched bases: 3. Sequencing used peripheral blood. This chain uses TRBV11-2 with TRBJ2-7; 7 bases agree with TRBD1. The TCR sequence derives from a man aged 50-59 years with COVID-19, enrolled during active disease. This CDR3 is CASSRDRTYEQYF. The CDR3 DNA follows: TGTGCCAGCAGCAGGGACAGAACCTACGAGCAGTACTTC.